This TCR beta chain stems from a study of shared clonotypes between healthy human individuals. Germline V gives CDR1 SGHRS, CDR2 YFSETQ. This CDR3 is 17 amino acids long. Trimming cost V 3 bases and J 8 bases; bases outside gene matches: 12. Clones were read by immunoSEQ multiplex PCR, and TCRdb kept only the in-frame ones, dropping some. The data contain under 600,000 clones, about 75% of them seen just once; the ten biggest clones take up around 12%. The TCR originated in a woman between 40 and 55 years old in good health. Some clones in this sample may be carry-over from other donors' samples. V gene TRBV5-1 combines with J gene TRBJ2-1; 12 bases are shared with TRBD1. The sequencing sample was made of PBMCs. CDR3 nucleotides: TGCGCCAGCAGCTCTCTCGGCCGGGACAGGGGGCTCCATGAGCAGTTCTTC. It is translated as CASSSLGRDRGLHEQFF.